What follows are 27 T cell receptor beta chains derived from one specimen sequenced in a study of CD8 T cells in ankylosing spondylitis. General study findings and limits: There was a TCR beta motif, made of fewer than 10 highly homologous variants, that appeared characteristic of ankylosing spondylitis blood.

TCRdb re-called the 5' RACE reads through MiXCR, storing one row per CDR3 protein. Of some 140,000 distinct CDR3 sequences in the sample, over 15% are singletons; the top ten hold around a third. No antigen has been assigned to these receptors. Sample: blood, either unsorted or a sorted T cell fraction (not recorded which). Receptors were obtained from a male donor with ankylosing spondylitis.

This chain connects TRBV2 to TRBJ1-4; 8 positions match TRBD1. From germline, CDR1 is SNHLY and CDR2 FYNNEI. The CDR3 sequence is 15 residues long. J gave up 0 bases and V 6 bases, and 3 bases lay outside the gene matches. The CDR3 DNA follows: TGTGCCAGCAGAGGGACAGGAGCAACTAATGAAAAACTGTTTTTT. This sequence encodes CASRGTGATNEKLFF.

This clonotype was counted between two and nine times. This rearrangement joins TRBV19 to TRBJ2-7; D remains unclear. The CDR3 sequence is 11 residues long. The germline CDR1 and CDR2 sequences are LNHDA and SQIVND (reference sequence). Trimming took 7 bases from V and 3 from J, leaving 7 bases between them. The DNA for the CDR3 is TGTGCCAGTAAAGGCGTCTACGAGCAGTACTTC. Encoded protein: CASKGVYEQYF.

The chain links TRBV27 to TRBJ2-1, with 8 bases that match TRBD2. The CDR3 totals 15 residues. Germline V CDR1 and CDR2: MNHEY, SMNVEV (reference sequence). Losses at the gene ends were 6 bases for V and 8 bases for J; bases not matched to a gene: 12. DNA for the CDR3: TGTGCCAGCAGCTCATCCGGGAGGGCCGGCTATGAGCAGTTCTTC. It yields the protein CASSSSGRAGYEQFF.

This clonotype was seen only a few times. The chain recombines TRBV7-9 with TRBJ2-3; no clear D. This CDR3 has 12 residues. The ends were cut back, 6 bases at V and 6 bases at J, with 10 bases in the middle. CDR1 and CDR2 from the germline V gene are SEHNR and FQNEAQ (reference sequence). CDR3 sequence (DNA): TGTGCCAGCAGACGACTGGGGGATACGCAGTATTTT. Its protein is CASRRLGDTQYF.

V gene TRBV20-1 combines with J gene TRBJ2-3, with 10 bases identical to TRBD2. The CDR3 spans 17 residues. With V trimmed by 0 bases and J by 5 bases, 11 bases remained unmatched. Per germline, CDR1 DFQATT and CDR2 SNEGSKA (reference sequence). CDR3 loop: CSARDLWLAGVVDTQYF. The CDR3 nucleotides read TGCAGTGCTAGAGATCTGTGGCTAGCGGGAGTTGTAGATACGCAGTATTTT.

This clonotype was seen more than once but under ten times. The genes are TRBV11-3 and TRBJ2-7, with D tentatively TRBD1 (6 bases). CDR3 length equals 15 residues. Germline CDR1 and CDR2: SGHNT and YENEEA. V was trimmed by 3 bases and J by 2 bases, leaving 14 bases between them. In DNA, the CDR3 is TGTGCCAGCAGCTTCGTGGGCACAGGGACCTACGAGCAGTACTTC. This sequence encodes CASSFVGTGTYEQYF.

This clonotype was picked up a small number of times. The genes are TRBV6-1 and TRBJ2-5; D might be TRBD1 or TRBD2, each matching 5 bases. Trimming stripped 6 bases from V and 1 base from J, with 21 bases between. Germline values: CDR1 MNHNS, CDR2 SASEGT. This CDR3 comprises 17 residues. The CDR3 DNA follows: TGTGCCAGCAGACCCCTTCGGACACTCGGGGCCCAAGAGACCCAGTACTTC. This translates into CASRPLRTLGAQETQYF.

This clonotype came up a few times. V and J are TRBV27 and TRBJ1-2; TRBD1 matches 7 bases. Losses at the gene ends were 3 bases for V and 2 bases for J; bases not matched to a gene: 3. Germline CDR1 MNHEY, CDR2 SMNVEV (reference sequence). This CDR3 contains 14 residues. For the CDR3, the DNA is TGTGCCAGCAGTTTTACAGGGGACAACTATGGCTACACCTTC. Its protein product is CASSFTGDNYGYTF.

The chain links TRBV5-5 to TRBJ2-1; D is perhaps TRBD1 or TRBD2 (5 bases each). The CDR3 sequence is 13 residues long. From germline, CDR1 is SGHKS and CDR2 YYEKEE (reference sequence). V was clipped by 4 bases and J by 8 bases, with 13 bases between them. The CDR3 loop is CASSPGPGDEQFF. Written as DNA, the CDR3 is TGTGCCAGCAGCCCGGGGCCAGGTGATGAGCAGTTCTTC.

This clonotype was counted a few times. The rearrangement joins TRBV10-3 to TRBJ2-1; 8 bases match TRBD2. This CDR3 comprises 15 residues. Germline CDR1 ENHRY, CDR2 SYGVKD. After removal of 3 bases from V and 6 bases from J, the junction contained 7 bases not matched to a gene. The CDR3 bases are TGTGCCATCAGTGACCTGGCTAGCGGGTTCAATGAGCAGTTCTTC. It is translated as CAISDLASGFNEQFF.

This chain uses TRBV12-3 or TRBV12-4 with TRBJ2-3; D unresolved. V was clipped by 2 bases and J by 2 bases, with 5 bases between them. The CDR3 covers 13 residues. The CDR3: CASSLQTTDTQYF. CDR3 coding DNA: TGTGCCAGCAGTTTACAGACCACAGATACGCAGTATTTT.

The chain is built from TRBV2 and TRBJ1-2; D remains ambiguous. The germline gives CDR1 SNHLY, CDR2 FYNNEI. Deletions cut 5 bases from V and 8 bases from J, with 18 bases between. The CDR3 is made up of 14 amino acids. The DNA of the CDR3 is TGTGCCAGCAGTCCCCTGCAGGCGCTTAAAGGCTACACCTTC. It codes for CASSPLQALKGYTF. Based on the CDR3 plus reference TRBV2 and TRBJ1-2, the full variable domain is EPEVTQTPSHQVTQMGQEVILRCVPISNHLYFYWYRQILGQKVEFLVSFYNNEISEKSEIFDDQFSVERPDGSNFTLKIRSTKLEDSAMYFCASSPLQALKGYTFGSGTRLTVV.

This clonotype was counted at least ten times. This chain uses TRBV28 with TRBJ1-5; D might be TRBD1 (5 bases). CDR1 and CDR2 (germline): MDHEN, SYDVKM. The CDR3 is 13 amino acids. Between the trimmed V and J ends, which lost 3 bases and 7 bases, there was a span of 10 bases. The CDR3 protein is CASSLIQDQPQHF. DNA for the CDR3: TGTGCCAGCAGTTTGATACAGGACCAGCCCCAGCATTTT. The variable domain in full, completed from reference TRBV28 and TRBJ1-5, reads DVKVTQSSRYLVKRTGEKVFLECVQDMDHENMFWYRQDPGLGLRLIYFSYDVKMKEKGDIPEGYSVSREKKERFSLILESASTNQTSMYLCASSLIQDQPQHFGDGTRLSIL.

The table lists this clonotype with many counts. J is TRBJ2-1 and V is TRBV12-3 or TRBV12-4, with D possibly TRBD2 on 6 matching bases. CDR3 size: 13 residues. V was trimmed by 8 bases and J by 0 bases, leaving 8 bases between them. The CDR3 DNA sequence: TGTGCCAGCGGCGGGAACTCCTACAATGAGCAGTTCTTC. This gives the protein CASGGNSYNEQFF.

CDR3 loop: CASWPGAMNTEAFF. The CDR3, as DNA: TGTGCCAGCTGGCCGGGAGCCATGAACACTGAAGCTTTCTTT. The gene calls are TRBV27 and TRBJ1-1; no clear D gene. V lost 8 bases and J lost 0, with 13 bases in between. Germline V gene data show CDR1 as MNHEY and CDR2 as SMNVEV (reference sequence). The CDR3 contains 14 residues.

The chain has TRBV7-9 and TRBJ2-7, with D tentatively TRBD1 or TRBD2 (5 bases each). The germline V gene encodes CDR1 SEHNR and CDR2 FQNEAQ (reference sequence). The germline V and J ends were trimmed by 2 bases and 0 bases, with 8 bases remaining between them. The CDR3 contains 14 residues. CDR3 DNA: TGTGCCAGCAGCTTAAAGGGGACCTCCTACGAGCAGTACTTC. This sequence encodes CASSLKGTSYEQYF.

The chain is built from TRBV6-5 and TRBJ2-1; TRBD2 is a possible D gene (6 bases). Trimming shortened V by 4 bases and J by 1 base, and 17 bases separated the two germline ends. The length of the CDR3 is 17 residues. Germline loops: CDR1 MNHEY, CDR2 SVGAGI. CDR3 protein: CASSSDYLGSSYNEQFF. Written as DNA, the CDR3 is TGTGCCAGCAGTTCCGATTACCTCGGGAGTTCCTACAATGAGCAGTTCTTC.

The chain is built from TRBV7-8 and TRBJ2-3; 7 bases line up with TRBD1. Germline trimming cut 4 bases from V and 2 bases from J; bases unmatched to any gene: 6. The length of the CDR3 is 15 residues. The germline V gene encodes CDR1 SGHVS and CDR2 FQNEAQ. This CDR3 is CASSSGTAYTDTQYF. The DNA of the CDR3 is TGTGCCAGCAGCTCCGGGACAGCTTACACAGATACGCAGTATTTT.

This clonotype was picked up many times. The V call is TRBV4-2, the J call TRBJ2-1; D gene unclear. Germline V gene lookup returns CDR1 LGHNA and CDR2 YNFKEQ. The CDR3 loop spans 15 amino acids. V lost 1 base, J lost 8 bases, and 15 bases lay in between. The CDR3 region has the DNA TGTGCCAGCAGCCAAGTTGTAGAGCCTTCCCATGAGCAGTTCTTC. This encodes CASSQVVEPSHEQFF.

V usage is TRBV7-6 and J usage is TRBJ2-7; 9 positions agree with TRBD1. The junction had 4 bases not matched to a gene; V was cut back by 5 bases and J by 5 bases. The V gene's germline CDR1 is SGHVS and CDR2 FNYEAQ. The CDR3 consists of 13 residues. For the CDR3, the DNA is TGTGCCAGCAGCCGGGACAGGGACCACGAGCAGTACTTC. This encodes CASSRDRDHEQYF. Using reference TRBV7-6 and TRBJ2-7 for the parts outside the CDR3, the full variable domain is GAGVSQSPRYKVTKRGQDVALRCDPISGHVSLYWYRQALGQGPEFLTYFNYEAQQDKSGLPNDRFSAERPEGSISTLTIQRTEQRDSAMYRCASSRDRDHEQYFGPGTRLTVT.

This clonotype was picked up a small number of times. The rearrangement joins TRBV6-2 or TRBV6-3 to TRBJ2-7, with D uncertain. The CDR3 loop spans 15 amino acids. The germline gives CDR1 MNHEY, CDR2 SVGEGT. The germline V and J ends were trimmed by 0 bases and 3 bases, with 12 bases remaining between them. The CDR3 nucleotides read TGTGCCAGCAGTTACTCGGGCAGGACCAACTACGAGCAGTACTTC. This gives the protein CASSYSGRTNYEQYF.

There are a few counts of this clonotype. The CDR3: CSATSRGVRQFF. CDR3 in DNA: TGCAGCGCCACCTCCCGGGGGGTGAGACAGTTCTTC. This chain links TRBV29-1 with TRBJ2-1, with 7 bases aligning to TRBD2. With 7 bases clipped from V and 13 bases from J, the junction kept 13 bases outside the gene matches. The germline CDR1 and CDR2 sequences are SQVTM and ANQGSEA. CDR3 size: 12 residues.

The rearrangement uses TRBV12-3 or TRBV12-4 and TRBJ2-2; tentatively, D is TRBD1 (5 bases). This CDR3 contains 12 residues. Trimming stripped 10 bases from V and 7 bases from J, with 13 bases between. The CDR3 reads CATPVQGGELFF. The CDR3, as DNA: TGTGCCACCCCCGTCCAGGGCGGGGAGCTGTTTTTT.

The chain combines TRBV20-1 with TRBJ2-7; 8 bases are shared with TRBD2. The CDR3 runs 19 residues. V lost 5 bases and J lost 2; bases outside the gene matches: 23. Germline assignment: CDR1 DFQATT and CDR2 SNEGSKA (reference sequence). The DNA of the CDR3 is TGCAGTGCTGGCCGAACAGGGCAGATCGGACTAGCCGCACCCTACGAGCAGTACTTC. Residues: CSAGRTGQIGLAAPYEQYF.

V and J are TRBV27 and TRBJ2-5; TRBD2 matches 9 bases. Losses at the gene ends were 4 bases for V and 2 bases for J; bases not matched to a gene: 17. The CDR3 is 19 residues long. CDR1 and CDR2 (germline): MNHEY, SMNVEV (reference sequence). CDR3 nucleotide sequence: TGTGCCAGCAGTTCCCTTCGTACTAGCGGGCTCTCCTTTCAAGAGACCCAGTACTTC. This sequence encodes CASSSLRTSGLSFQETQYF.

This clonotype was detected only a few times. The CDR3 sequence is CASRLTMTSGGTDTQYF. Here the CDR3 DNA reads TGCGCCAGCAGGCTGACTATGACTAGCGGAGGCACAGATACGCAGTATTTT. The V gene is TRBV4-1, the J gene TRBJ2-3, with 9 positions matching TRBD2. The trim removed 6 bases at V and 1 base at J, leaving 11 bases unmatched. Germline V CDR1 and CDR2: MGHRA, YSYEKL. The CDR3 is made up of 17 amino acids.

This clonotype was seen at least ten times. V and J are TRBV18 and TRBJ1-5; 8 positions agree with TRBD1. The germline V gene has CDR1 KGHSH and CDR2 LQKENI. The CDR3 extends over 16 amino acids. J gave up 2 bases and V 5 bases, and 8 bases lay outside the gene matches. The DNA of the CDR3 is TGTGCCAGCTCAGCGACAGGGGAAGATCGCAATCAGCCCCAGCATTTT. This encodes CASSATGEDRNQPQHF. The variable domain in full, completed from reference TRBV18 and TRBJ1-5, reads NAGVMQNPRHLVRRRGQEARLRCSPMKGHSHVYWYRQLPEEGLKFMVYLQKENIIDESGMPKERFSAEFPKEGPSILRIQQVVRGDSAAYFCASSATGEDRNQPQHFGDGTRLSIL.